This TCR beta chain was identified during a study of T cell responses to AZD1222 COVID-19 vaccine. Using immunoSEQ multiplex PCR, the repertoire was profiled, and TCRdb retains in-frame clones only, with some absent. The sample holds around 120,000 clones, 70% to 90% seen once. Germline V gene sequence: CDR1 SGHKS, CDR2 YYEKEE (reference sequence). Trimming left V 2 bases short and J 0 bases short, with 12 bases between. CDR3 length equals 16 residues. The TCR sequence derives from an adult in good health. The chain couples TRBV5-5 to TRBJ1-5, with D maybe TRBD1 (6 bases). Sample: peripheral blood, taken on day 0 of AZD1222 vaccination. CDR3 amino acids: CASSLIQGDSNQPQHF. The CDR3 coding sequence is TGTGCCAGCAGCTTAATACAGGGAGATAGCAATCAGCCCCAGCATTTT.